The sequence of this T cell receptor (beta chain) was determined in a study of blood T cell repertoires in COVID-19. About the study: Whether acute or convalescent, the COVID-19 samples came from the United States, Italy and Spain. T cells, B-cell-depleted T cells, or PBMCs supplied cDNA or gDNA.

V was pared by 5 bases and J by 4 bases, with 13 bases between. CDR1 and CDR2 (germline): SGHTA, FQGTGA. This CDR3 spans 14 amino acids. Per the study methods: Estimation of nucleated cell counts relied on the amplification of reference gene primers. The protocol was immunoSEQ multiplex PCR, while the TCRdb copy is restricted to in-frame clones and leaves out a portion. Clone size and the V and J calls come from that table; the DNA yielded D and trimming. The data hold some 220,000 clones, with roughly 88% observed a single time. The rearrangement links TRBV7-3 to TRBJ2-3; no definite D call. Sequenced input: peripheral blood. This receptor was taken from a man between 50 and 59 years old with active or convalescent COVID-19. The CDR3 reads CASSGGSLSDTQYF. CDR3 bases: TGTGCCAGCAGCGGTGGCTCTCTTTCAGATACGCAGTATTTT.